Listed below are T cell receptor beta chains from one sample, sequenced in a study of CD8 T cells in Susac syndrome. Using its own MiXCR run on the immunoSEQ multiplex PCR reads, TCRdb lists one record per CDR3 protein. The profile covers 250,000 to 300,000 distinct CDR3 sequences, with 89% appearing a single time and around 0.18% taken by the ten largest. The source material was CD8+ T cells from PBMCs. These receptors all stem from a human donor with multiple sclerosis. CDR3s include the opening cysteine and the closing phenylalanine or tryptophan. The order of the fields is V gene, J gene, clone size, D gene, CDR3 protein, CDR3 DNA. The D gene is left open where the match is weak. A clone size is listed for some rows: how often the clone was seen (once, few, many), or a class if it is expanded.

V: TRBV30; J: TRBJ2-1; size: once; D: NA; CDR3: CAWEPMAGIYNEQFF; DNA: TGTGCCTGGGAGCCTATGGCGGGAATTTACAATGAGCAGTTCTTC
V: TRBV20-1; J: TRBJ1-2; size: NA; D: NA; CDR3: CSARGLGGLNYGYTF; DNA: TGCAGTGCTAGGGGGTTAGGCGGCCTTAACTATGGCTACACCTTC
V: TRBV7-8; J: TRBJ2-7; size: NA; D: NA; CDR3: CASSPLGREQYF; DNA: TGTGCCAGCAGCCCCTTAGGGCGGGAGCAGTACTTC
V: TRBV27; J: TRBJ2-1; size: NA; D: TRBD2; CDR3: CASSLSGGGSLSYNEQFF; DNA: TGTGCCAGCAGTTTATCAGGAGGCGGGAGTCTCTCCTACAATGAGCAGTTCTTC
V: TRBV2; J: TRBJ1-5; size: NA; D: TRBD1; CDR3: CASSDDRDRGRLNQPQHF; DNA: TGTGCCAGCAGCGACGACCGGGACAGGGGGCGGCTGAATCAGCCCCAGCATTTT
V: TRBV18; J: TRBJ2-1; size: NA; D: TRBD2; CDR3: CASSPFPGLAGSSYNEQFF; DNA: TGTGCCAGCTCACCTTTTCCCGGACTAGCGGGTTCCTCCTACAATGAGCAGTTCTTC
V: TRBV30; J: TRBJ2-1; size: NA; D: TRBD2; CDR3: CAWSPSPGGPYNEQFF; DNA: TGTGCCTGGAGTCCTTCACCGGGAGGGCCCTACAATGAGCAGTTCTTC
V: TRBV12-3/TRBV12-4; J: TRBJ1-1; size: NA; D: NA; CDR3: CASTPRDGNTEAFF; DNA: TGTGCCAGCACCCCTCGAGACGGGAACACTGAAGCTTTCTTT
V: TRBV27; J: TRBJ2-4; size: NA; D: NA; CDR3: CASSLSVNLAKNIQYF; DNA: TGTGCCAGCAGTTTATCGGTCAACCTAGCCAAAAACATTCAGTACTTC
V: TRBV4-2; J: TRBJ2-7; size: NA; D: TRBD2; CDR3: CASSQERGGGRKEQYF; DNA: TGTGCCAGCAGCCAAGAAAGGGGCGGCGGGAGGAAAGAGCAGTACTTC
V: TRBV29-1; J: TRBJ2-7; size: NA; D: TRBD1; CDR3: CSVEEGGRGSYEQYF; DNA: TGCAGCGTTGAAGAAGGGGGCAGGGGCTCCTACGAGCAGTACTTC
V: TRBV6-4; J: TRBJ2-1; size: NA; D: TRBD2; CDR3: CASSTNPSGEYNEQFF; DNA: TGTGCCAGCAGTACCAATCCTAGCGGGGAATACAATGAGCAGTTCTTC
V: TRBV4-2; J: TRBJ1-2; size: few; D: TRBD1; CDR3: CASSLGVEGQGGGYTF; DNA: TGTGCCAGCAGCCTAGGGGTTGAGGGACAGGGGGGCGGCTACACCTTC
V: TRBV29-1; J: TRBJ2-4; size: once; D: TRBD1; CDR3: CSVAGGKNIQYF; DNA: TGCAGCGTTGCAGGGGGCAAAAACATTCAGTACTTC
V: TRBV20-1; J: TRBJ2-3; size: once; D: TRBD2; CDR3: CSARPTSHKGTDTQYF; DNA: TGCAGTGCGCGACCGACTAGCCATAAAGGCACAGATACGCAGTATTTT
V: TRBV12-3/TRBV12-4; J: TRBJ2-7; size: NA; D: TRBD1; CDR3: CASSLGQGPSLYEQYF; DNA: TGTGCCAGCAGTTTGGGACAGGGCCCCAGCCTCTACGAGCAGTACTTC
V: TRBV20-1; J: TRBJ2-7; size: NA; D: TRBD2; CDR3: CSARDTLAGDSYEQYF; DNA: TGCAGTGCTAGAGATACCCTAGCGGGTGACTCCTACGAGCAGTACTTC
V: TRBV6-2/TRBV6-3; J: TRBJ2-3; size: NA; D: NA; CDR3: CASSGAPTVDTQYF; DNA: TGTGCCAGCTCGGGCGCGCCCACCGTAGATACGCAGTATTTT
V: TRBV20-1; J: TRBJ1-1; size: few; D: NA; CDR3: CSARDLEGRDTEAFF; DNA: TGCAGTGCTAGAGATTTGGAGGGGAGAGACACTGAAGCTTTCTTT
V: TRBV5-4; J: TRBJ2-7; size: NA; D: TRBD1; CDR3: CASSAGQGSYEQYF; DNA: TGTGCCAGCAGCGCGGGACAGGGATCCTACGAGCAGTACTTC
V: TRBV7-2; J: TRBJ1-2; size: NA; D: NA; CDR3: CASSLGTLNYGYTF; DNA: TGTGCCAGCAGCTTAGGGACACTGAACTATGGCTACACCTTC
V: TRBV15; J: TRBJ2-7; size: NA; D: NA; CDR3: CATSRDLAPGLREQYF; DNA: TGTGCCACCAGCAGAGATCTGGCGCCAGGCCTCCGCGAGCAGTACTTC
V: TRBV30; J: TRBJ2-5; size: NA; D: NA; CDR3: CAWLGQTIIQETQYF; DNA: TGTGCCTGGCTGGGCCAGACTATAATACAAGAGACCCAGTACTTC